This T cell receptor beta chain was identified during a study of blood T cell repertoires in COVID-19 (TCRdb year 2020). Some background on the complete study: Samples from collaborators originated in the United States, Italy and Spain and spanned both the acute and convalescent phases of COVID-19. The material from the prospective study consisted of cDNA or gDNA derived from T cells, B-cell-depleted T cells, or PBMCs. The dataset comprised deeply sampled blood TCRbeta repertoires from subjects exposed to, actively infected with, or recovered from COVID-19. The repertoires were made available in a free public database intended to serve as a resource for research on the immune response to SARS-CoV-2. Samples were obtained from the ongoing ImmuneRACE study (first 160 participants) and from some 1,200 subjects provided by 6 global collaborators. The sample metadata nearly always contained a de-identified subject ID, COVID-19 status, age in years and sex. Where available, HLA class I and class II types were taken from metadata supplied by the sample provider and were not determined by assay-based typing. Beyond this particular receptor, the publication reports: Clinical and demographic metadata were provided uncurated, with the amount varying by source and participant.

The CDR3 has 17 amino acids, counting the end cysteine and phenylalanine. Only the CDR3 DNA stays, 51 bases, in frame from base 1. According to the germline V gene, CDR1 reads SGHRS and CDR2 reads YFSETQ. Trimming at the junction amounts to 2 bases on V and 2 bases on J, and the germline ends lie 18 bases apart. TCRbeta CDR3 regions were amplified from genomic DNA using the immunoSEQ Assay, a bias-controlled multiplex PCR. The paper's processing steps were these. Nucleated cell counts per sample were estimated from amplification of reference gene primers within the assay. Sequence reads were collapsed and filtered to measure the absolute abundance of every unique TCRbeta CDR3 rearrangement. For each sample, productive Simpson clonality was calculated by taking the square root of Simpson's diversity index across productive rearrangements. This immuneACCESS table, as held by TCRdb, lists in-frame sequences with V and J called but not all clones. Of the missing ones, under half trace to an unresolved V gene in checked studies; the others have no known cause. The V and J calls and clone size were taken over from that table, and D and trimming were inferred from the DNA. In all, the sample holds 100,000 to 120,000 clones, and over 60% of those were seen once. More than 15% of the sample comes from the top ten.

On this clone: No cognate antigen has been identified for it. Qualities for individual bases were not recorded, and no much larger clone is one base off.

Each collaborating institution followed its own protocols to collect whole blood in K2EDTA tubes. For TCRbeta analysis, collaborator samples were shipped as frozen whole blood, as isolated PBMCs, or as DNA extracted from either sample type. Recombination joined TRBV5-1 with TRBJ2-3, with a tentative D gene TRBD2 over 6 matching bases. The specimen sequenced was peripheral blood. The receptor comes from a woman at least 80 years old with active or convalescent COVID-19. The CDR3 region has the sequence CASSFRGGPGDTDTQYF. Read as DNA, the sequence is TGCGCCAGCAGCTTTCGGGGAGGTCCCGGCGACACAGATACGCAGTATTTT.